The table lists the clone carrying this T cell receptor beta chain with a few counts. Antigen unknown. This record comes from a study of T cell repertoires in cytomegalovirus infection. Whole-study findings and limits: Dominating the ex vivo response were HLA-C-restricted CMV-specific TCR beta clonotypes.

From the reads, TCRdb called clonotypes with MiXCR, one entry per CDR3 protein. The table has some 200,000 distinct CDR3 sequences, about 39% seen once. The germline gives CDR1 SGHAT, CDR2 FQNNGV. V lost 3 bases to trimming and J lost 1 base; unmatched junction nucleotides: 5. This CDR3 region has 15 residues. J is TRBJ2-5 and V is TRBV11-2; 7 bases fit TRBD1. This specimen was CD8+ T cells from cultured PBMCs, taken from culture after CMV antigen stimulation. This receptor was obtained from a human donor in good health (CMV status not recorded). Some clones in this sample may be carry-over from other donors' samples. DNA for the CDR3: TGTGCCAGCAGCTTCAACCGGGACAGCCAAGAGACCCAGTACTTC. Protein: CASSFNRDSQETQYF.